This T cell receptor (beta chain) was captured in a study of cytomegalovirus exposure and HLA in healthy donors. Whole-study results and caveats: Overall, some 160 TCR beta chains were annotated as cytomegalovirus-associated. It is likely that the observed cluster of highly shared sequence variants was a sequencing artifact. It was confirmed in vitro that a few of the CMV-associated chains were specific for CMV antigens.

A multiplex PCR was run with 60 Vbeta primers and 13 Jbeta primers. Using immunoSEQ multiplex PCR, the repertoire was profiled, and TCRdb retains in-frame clones only, with some absent. The sample records about 150,000 clones, approximately 81% being singletons. On this clone: What it recognizes is unknown.

Trimming cost V 4 bases and J 4 bases, with 9 bases left between them. CDR3 size: 13 residues. CDR1 and CDR2 (germline): MNHEY, SVGAGI. This chain uses TRBV6-5 with TRBJ2-3; no reliable D call. Sequencing was carried out using PBMCs. The sequence derives from a woman aged 40 to 49 in good health and CMV-seropositive. The CDR3 nucleotides read TGTGCCAGCAGTTTGGTGGGCCCAGATACGCAGTATTTT. Its translation is CASSLVGPDTQYF.